This T cell receptor (beta chain) was documented in a study of Ad26.COV2.S vaccination and SARS-CoV-2 variants. Profiling relied on immunoSEQ multiplex PCR, and the TCRdb table lists in-frame clones only, not all of them. This table has around 450,000 clones, 80% to 95% appearing once. V gave up 2 bases and J gave up 6 bases, with 6 bases separating them. Germline CDR1 SGHTA, CDR2 FQGTGA. This CDR3 is built from 12 residues. Treatment given: about 20 received Ad26.COV2.S at low or high dose, single or two shots; about 5 received placebo; per-sample allocation not given. All samples were drawn on day 63, counting from the first vaccine or placebo injection.

The starting material was peripheral blood, obtained in a trial of Ad26.COV2.S vaccine versus placebo. The chain recombines TRBV7-3 with TRBJ2-3; D ambiguous. The receptor comes from a person between 18 and 65 years old who received the Ad26.COV2.S COVID-19 vaccine or a placebo. The CDR3 nucleotides are TGTGCCAGCAGCTTATCGCCGGATACGCAGTATTTT. The encoded protein is CASSLSPDTQYF.